The 8 T cell receptor beta chains below come from one sample, sequenced in a study of T cells in localized non-small cell lung cancer. The data were produced by immunoSEQ multiplex PCR, yet TCRdb's version contains in-frame clones alone and is incomplete. The sample lists around 2,800 clones, approximately 25% occurring once. This specimen consisted of lung tumor tissue, obtained before any cancer treatment. Receptors originate from a male donor older than 55 with stage I lung adenocarcinoma.

The rearrangement joins TRBV14 to TRBJ1-3; D is perhaps TRBD1 (6 bases). This CDR3 spans 16 amino acids. With 0 bases removed from V and 4 bases from J, the gap between germline ends came to 13 bases. Germline CDR1 and CDR2: SGHDN and FVKESK. The chain's CDR3 is CASSQDTGGAGNTIYF. CDR3 DNA: TGTGCCAGCAGCCAAGATACCGGGGGCGCGGGAAACACCATATATTTT.

The V gene is TRBV11-3, the J gene TRBJ2-3, with TRBD2 matching 8 bases. Germline CDR1 is SGHNT and CDR2 is YENEEA. The CDR3 sequence is 15 residues long. The V and J ends lost 3 bases and 3 bases, in that order; junction bases with no gene match: 5. In nucleotides, the CDR3 is TGTGCCAGCAGCTTGGGAGCGGGAGAGACAGATACGCAGTATTTT. Translating it yields CASSLGAGETDTQYF.

This clone was observed a few times. In nucleotides, the CDR3 is TGTGCCAGCAGTTTCGACTCATTCACCTCCTACGAGCAGTACTTC. Translated, it gives CASSFDSFTSYEQYF. The genes are TRBV7-6 and TRBJ2-7; D is undetermined. The CDR3 contains 15 residues. CDR1 SGHVS and CDR2 FNYEAQ come from the germline V gene. Between the trimmed V and J ends, which lost 6 bases and 0 bases, there was a span of 15 bases.

In its sample, this clone was seen once. The V and J genes are TRBV5-1 and TRBJ2-1, with D perhaps matching TRBD1 (6 bases). The V gene's germline CDR1 is SGHRS and CDR2 YFSETQ. Deletions cut 1 base from V and 4 bases from J, with 12 bases between. The CDR3 runs to 15 residues. DNA for the CDR3: TGCGCCAGCAGCTTGCTGGGGGCTGCATACAATGAGCAGTTCTTC. Translating it yields CASSLLGAAYNEQFF.

In nucleotides, the CDR3 is TGTGCCTGGGGCCGGAACAATGAGCAGTTCTTC. Its translation is CAWGRNNEQFF. The chain combines TRBV30 with TRBJ2-1; D gene uncertain. The V gene lost 5 bases and the J gene lost 5 bases, with 7 bases spanning the gap. Germline-derived CDR1 and CDR2 are GTSNPN and SVGIG (reference sequence). The CDR3 consists of 11 residues.

The chain carries TRBV18 and TRBJ2-2, with TRBD2 identical over 10 bases. The V segment lost 2 bases and the J segment 8 bases; nucleotides outside the gene matches: 2. The CDR3 is 14 amino acids. CDR1 and CDR2 from the germline V gene are KGHSH and LQKENI. The CDR3, as DNA: TGTGCCAGCTCACCAACTAGCGGGATAGGGGAGCTGTTTTTT. Translating it yields CASSPTSGIGELFF.

This clone was detected only once. The rearrangement joins TRBV29-1 to TRBJ2-7; D remains ambiguous. Germline-derived CDR1 and CDR2 are SQVTM and ANQGSEA. The CDR3 covers 12 residues. The ends were cut back, 3 bases at V and 2 bases at J, with 8 bases in the middle. CDR3 sequence (DNA): TGCAGCGTTGATGGGCAGACCTACGAGCAGTACTTC. Amino acid sequence: CSVDGQTYEQYF.

The chain couples TRBV6-8 to TRBJ1-2, with TRBD1 matching 11 bases. With V trimmed by 6 bases and J by 6 bases, 9 bases remained unmatched. The CDR3 has 15 amino acids. Looked up from germline, CDR1 is MNHGY and CDR2 is SAAAGT. CDR3 coding DNA: TGTGCCAGCAGACCTGGACAGGGGGCAAGGGATGGCTACACCTTC. The encoded protein is CASRPGQGARDGYTF.